A single sample is the source of the 32 T cell receptor beta chains below, sequenced in a study of T cell responses to AZD1222 COVID-19 vaccine. Clones were read by immunoSEQ multiplex PCR, and TCRdb kept only the in-frame ones, dropping some. Of roughly 29,000 clones in the sample, over 90% were seen once. Sequenced material: peripheral blood, taken on day 0 of AZD1222 vaccination. The receptors were sampled from an adult in good health.

The gene calls are TRBV9 and TRBJ2-7; 7 bases map to TRBD1. The germline CDR1 and CDR2 sequences are SGDLS and YYNGEE. The CDR3 has 13 amino acids. Trimming removed 5 bases from V and 4 bases from J; junction bases left unmatched: 6. The CDR3 is CASSRDSLYEQYF. The CDR3 nucleotides read TGTGCCAGCAGTCGGGACAGCTTATACGAGCAGTACTTC.

The chain has TRBV4-1 and TRBJ2-3, with 7 bases that match TRBD2. V dropped 0 bases and J dropped 2; count of bases not matched to a gene: 8. The CDR3 consists of 17 residues. Looked up from germline, CDR1 is MGHRA and CDR2 is YSYEKL. This chain's CDR3 is CASSQDERGVVTDTQYF. CDR3 in DNA: TGCGCCAGCAGCCAAGATGAACGGGGGGTGGTCACAGATACGCAGTATTTT.

CDR3 in DNA: TGTGCCAGCAGCCCGTGGAGAGTCGGGGAGCTGTTTTTT. This gives the protein CASSPWRVGELFF. V usage is TRBV7-6 and J usage is TRBJ2-2; no clear D gene. The CDR3 runs 13 residues. The germline V and J ends were trimmed by 5 bases and 7 bases, with 11 bases remaining between them. Germline assignment: CDR1 SGHVS and CDR2 FNYEAQ.

V and J are TRBV5-8 and TRBJ1-5, with a weak D call TRBD1 (5 bases). The CDR3 loop spans 14 amino acids. Trimming took off 4 bases at V and 3 bases at J, with 11 bases between the two ends. Germline V gene data show CDR1 as SGHTS and CDR2 as YDEGEE. The CDR3 protein is CASSPDSYNQPQHF. In DNA form, the CDR3 reads TGTGCCAGCAGCCCTGACAGCTACAATCAGCCCCAGCATTTT.

The chain has TRBV18 and TRBJ2-1, with TRBD2 matching 13 bases. Unmatched junction bases numbered 7, after V lost 3 bases and J lost 5 bases. Germline values: CDR1 KGHSH, CDR2 LQKENI. The CDR3 loop spans 17 amino acids. The CDR3 region has the DNA TGTGCCAGCTCACCGTTCCTGACTAGCGGGGGGCACAATGAGCAGTTCTTC. Residues: CASSPFLTSGGHNEQFF.

CDR3 in amino acids: CASRQRGRAKNIQYF. The CDR3 nucleotides are TGTGCCAGCAGACAGCGGGGGAGAGCCAAAAACATTCAGTACTTC. The chain recombines TRBV5-6 with TRBJ2-4, with 8 nucleotides matching TRBD2. The CDR3 totals 15 residues. CDR1 and CDR2 from the germline V gene are SGHDT and YYEEEE. Trimming took 5 bases from V and 0 from J; bases not matched to a gene: 4.

V usage is TRBV7-9 and J usage is TRBJ1-1; the D gene is possibly TRBD1 (5 bases). Germline CDR1 reads SEHNR; CDR2 reads FQNEAQ (reference sequence). The V end was cut by 6 bases, the J end by 4 bases, with 12 bases between. The CDR3 is 13 residues long. Here the CDR3 DNA reads TGTGCCAGCAGACCCGACAGCTTCACTGAAGCTTTCTTT. This gives the protein CASRPDSFTEAFF.

The chain is built from TRBV5-1 and TRBJ2-7; a weak D match, TRBD1 (6 bases). V dropped 0 bases and J dropped 3 bases, with 13 bases sitting between them. This CDR3 has 15 residues. Germline V gives CDR1 SGHRS, CDR2 YFSETQ. In DNA, the CDR3 is TGCGCCAGCAGCTTGGGACAGGTGACCCACTACGAGCAGTACTTC. Translation: CASSLGQVTHYEQYF.

The J gene is TRBJ2-2, the V gene TRBV29-1; tentative D call: TRBD2 (6 bases). Germline loops: CDR1 SQVTM, CDR2 ANQGSEA. CDR3 size: 13 residues. V lost 6 bases and J lost 4, with 12 bases in between. The CDR3: CSVGTGGTGELFF. CDR3 coding DNA: TGCAGCGTAGGGACTGGAGGCACCGGGGAGCTGTTTTTT.

The chain combines TRBV7-2 with TRBJ2-7; 10 nucleotides line up with TRBD2. The CDR3 totals 17 residues. Germline V gene data show CDR1 as SGHTA and CDR2 as FQGNSA. The V gene end was trimmed by 0 bases and the J gene end by 3 bases; junction bases not matched to a gene: 8. CDR3 protein: CASSLAGGTSAFYEQYF. CDR3 DNA: TGTGCCAGCAGCTTAGCGGGGGGGACTAGCGCTTTCTACGAGCAGTACTTC.

The chain couples TRBV30 to TRBJ2-2; TRBD2 might be the D (6 bases). Trimming pared 2 bases from V and 3 bases from J, leaving 13 bases between. The CDR3 covers 15 residues. The germline gives CDR1 GTSNPN, CDR2 SVGIG (reference sequence). The CDR3 sequence is CAWSYTPGDTGELFF. The CDR3 bases are TGTGCCTGGAGTTACACCCCGGGGGACACCGGGGAGCTGTTTTTT.

V gene TRBV19 combines with J gene TRBJ1-2; weak D call: TRBD1 (5 bases). Germline loops: CDR1 LNHDA, CDR2 SQIVND (reference sequence). This CDR3 spans 14 amino acids. Trimming removed 5 bases from V and 4 bases from J, with 14 bases in between. CDR3 coding DNA: TGTGCCAGTAGTCCCCAGGGTTACGGCTATGGCTACACCTTC. As protein: CASSPQGYGYGYTF.

The chain uses TRBV7-9 and TRBJ2-5, with TRBD2 identical over 13 bases. This CDR3 region has 16 residues. The V gene end was trimmed by 7 bases and the J gene end by 5 bases; junction bases not matched to a gene: 10. Germline CDR1 and CDR2: SEHNR and FQNEAQ (reference sequence). The CDR3 is CASTKGLAGPWETQYF. CDR3 DNA: TGTGCCAGCACCAAGGGACTAGCGGGACCGTGGGAGACCCAGTACTTC.

The V call is TRBV7-2, the J call TRBJ2-3; D is undetermined. Germline CDR1 is SGHTA and CDR2 is FQGNSA. Trimming stripped 5 bases from V and 0 bases from J, with 12 bases between. This CDR3 comprises 15 residues. The CDR3 DNA reads TGTGCCAGCAGCCCCCCGGGTAGTAGCACAGATACGCAGTATTTT. It encodes CASSPPGSSTDTQYF.

The rearrangement links TRBV15 to TRBJ2-3; D remains unclear. The germline V and J ends were trimmed by 3 bases and 2 bases, with 9 bases remaining between them. This CDR3 comprises 14 residues. Germline CDR1 and CDR2: LNHNV and YYDKDF (reference sequence). The CDR3 spells CATSRTASTDTQYF. CDR3 in DNA: TGTGCCACCAGCAGGACCGCCTCCACAGATACGCAGTATTTT. Using reference TRBV15 and TRBJ2-3 for the parts outside the CDR3, the full variable domain is DAMVIQNPRYQVTQFGKPVTLSCSQTLNHNVMYWYQQKSSQAPKLLFHYYDKDFNNEADTPDNFQSRRPNTSFCFLDIRSPGLGDTAMYLCATSRTASTDTQYFGPGTRLTVL.

CDR3 in DNA: TGTGCCAGCAGTTTGGAGGACTCGAGGAGTTCAAATGAAAAACTGTTTTTT. Translating it yields CASSLEDSRSSNEKLFF. The chain employs TRBV28 and TRBJ1-4; D ambiguous. Per germline, CDR1 MDHEN and CDR2 SYDVKM. The CDR3 contains 17 residues. Trimming took 3 bases from V and 5 from J, leaving 19 bases between them.

The rearrangement links TRBV7-9 to TRBJ2-5; no reliable D call. V lost 5 bases to trimming and J lost 1 base, with 8 bases between them. This CDR3 spans 13 amino acids. From germline, CDR1 is SEHNR and CDR2 FQNEAQ (reference sequence). CDR3 sequence reads: CASSPPLQETQYF. The CDR3 nucleotides are TGTGCCAGCAGCCCTCCCCTCCAAGAGACCCAGTACTTC. The full variable domain, with the rest looked up from reference TRBV7-9 and TRBJ2-5, is DTGVSQNPRHKITKRGQNVTFRCDPISEHNRLYWYRQTLGQGPEFLTYFQNEAQLEKSRLLSDRFSAERPKGSFSTLEIQRTEQGDSAMYLCASSPPLQETQYFGPGTRLLVL.

The chain combines TRBV19 with TRBJ1-1; D possibly corresponds to TRBD1 (5 bases). The CDR3 is 15 residues long. Between the trimmed V and J ends, which lost 5 bases and 0 bases, there was a span of 13 bases. CDR1 is LNHDA and CDR2 is SQIVND in the germline V gene (reference sequence). CDR3 residues: CASSLRQSMNTEAFF. The CDR3 DNA follows: TGTGCCAGTAGTCTGCGACAGTCAATGAACACTGAAGCTTTCTTT. Based on the CDR3 plus reference TRBV19 and TRBJ1-1, the full variable domain is DGGITQSPKYLFRKEGQNVTLSCEQNLNHDAMYWYRQDPGQGLRLIYYSQIVNDFQKGDIAEGYSVSREKKESFPLTVTSAQKNPTAFYLCASSLRQSMNTEAFFGQGTRLTVV.

The chain is built from TRBV27 and TRBJ2-1, with 9 bases matching TRBD1. This CDR3 spans 15 amino acids. Germline V CDR1 and CDR2: MNHEY, SMNVEV (reference sequence). The V gene end was trimmed by 3 bases and the J gene end by 6 bases; junction bases not matched to a gene: 6. The CDR3 sequence is CASSFGDRDFNEQFF. In DNA, the CDR3 is TGTGCCAGCAGTTTCGGGGACAGGGACTTCAATGAGCAGTTCTTC.

CDR3 protein: CALDHRLFGTEAFF. DNA of the CDR3: TGTGCCTTGGATCACAGGCTATTTGGCACTGAAGCTTTCTTT. The genes are TRBV30 and TRBJ1-1; tentative D call: TRBD1 (5 bases). The germline V and J ends were trimmed by 7 bases and 4 bases, with 19 bases remaining between them. Germline CDR1 GTSNPN, CDR2 SVGIG (reference sequence). The CDR3 covers 14 residues.

This chain links TRBV5-4 with TRBJ2-3, with 8 bases matching TRBD1. Germline values: CDR1 SGHNT, CDR2 YYREEE (reference sequence). J lost 4 bases, V lost 0 bases, and 4 bases had no gene match. This CDR3 has 15 amino acids. CDR3 nucleotide sequence: TGTGCCAGCAGCTTGGTTGGACAGGGCCCAGATACGCAGTATTTT. Residues: CASSLVGQGPDTQYF.

The V call is TRBV2, the J call TRBJ2-1, with a weak D call TRBD1 (5 bases). V lost 3 bases and J 5 bases, leaving 11 bases between the germline ends. Germline CDR1 is SNHLY and CDR2 is FYNNEI. CDR3 length equals 14 residues. The CDR3 region is CASSENTGNNEQFF. The DNA for the CDR3 is TGTGCCAGCAGTGAGAATACAGGTAACAATGAGCAGTTCTTC.

The V and J genes are TRBV15 and TRBJ1-5; the D is unclear. This CDR3 region has 15 residues. Germline CDR1 reads LNHNV; CDR2 reads YYDKDF (reference sequence). V dropped 0 bases and J dropped 9 bases, with 15 bases sitting between them. The CDR3 loop is CATSRDGTDPRPQHF. For the CDR3, the DNA is TGTGCCACCAGCAGAGATGGCACAGACCCAAGGCCCCAGCATTTT.

This chain connects TRBV4-1 to TRBJ1-6, with 8 bases matching TRBD1. CDR3 length: 15 amino acids. V lost 2 bases and J lost 14; bases outside the gene matches: 11. The germline gives CDR1 MGHRA, CDR2 YSYEKL. CDR3: CASSQPDRVAGALHF. The CDR3 DNA reads as TGCGCCAGCAGCCAACCGGACAGGGTTGCCGGGGCCCTCCACTTT.

V usage is TRBV29-1 and J usage is TRBJ1-1, with TRBD1 as a possible D gene (5 bases). The CDR3 contains 13 residues. The germline CDR1 and CDR2 sequences are SQVTM and ANQGSEA. Trimming stripped 5 bases from V and 0 bases from J, with 10 bases between. The CDR3 is CSVTDRMNTEAFF. CDR3 sequence (DNA): TGCAGCGTTACCGACAGAATGAACACTGAAGCTTTCTTT.

This clone has just one count. The chain carries TRBV28 and TRBJ2-7; D unclear. The CDR3 covers 15 residues. Trimming stripped 3 bases from V and 2 bases from J, with 14 bases between. The germline V gene has CDR1 MDHEN and CDR2 SYDVKM. The CDR3 region has the DNA TGTGCCAGCAGTTTGAGCAGGCCCACGACCTACGAGCAGTACTTC. As protein: CASSLSRPTTYEQYF.

The chain couples TRBV18 to TRBJ2-7; 7 bases are a match to TRBD1. The V segment lost 3 bases and the J segment 7 bases; nucleotides outside the gene matches: 6. CDR1 and CDR2 from the germline V gene are KGHSH and LQKENI. The CDR3 loop spans 13 amino acids. CDR3 coding DNA: TGTGCCAGCTCACCCGAGACAGGGAGAGAGCAGTACTTC. Protein product: CASSPETGREQYF.

The J gene is TRBJ1-6, the V gene TRBV6-5; 9 positions agree with TRBD1. The CDR3 extends over 16 amino acids. Germline CDR1 reads MNHEY; CDR2 reads SVGAGI. The trim removed 0 bases at V and 7 bases at J, leaving 4 bases unmatched. The CDR3 region has the DNA TGTGCCAGCAGTTACTCCGACAGGGGGATGAATTCACCCCTCCACTTT. Protein sequence: CASSYSDRGMNSPLHF.

The rearrangement joins TRBV10-2 to TRBJ2-7, with no clear D. The CDR3 spans 13 residues. The V end lost 2 bases, the J end lost 4 bases, and 9 bases lay between the germline ends. Germline values: CDR1 WSHSY, CDR2 SAAADI. CDR3 DNA sequence: TGCGCCAGCAGTGAGCCCTTAGGTTACGAGCAGTACTTC. Encoded protein: CASSEPLGYEQYF.

The V gene is TRBV11-2, the J gene TRBJ2-1, with a weak D call TRBD2 (6 bases). Per germline, CDR1 SGHAT and CDR2 FQNNGV. Deletions cut 1 base from V and 8 bases from J, with 12 bases between. The CDR3 has 14 residues. The DNA for the CDR3 is TGTGCCAGCAGCTTAGCGGGAGCGCCCGATGAGCAGTTCTTC. Translated: CASSLAGAPDEQFF.

The V and J genes are TRBV10-2 and TRBJ1-5; the D is unclear. V lost 0 bases and J lost 2, with 11 bases in between. The germline V gene encodes CDR1 WSHSY and CDR2 SAAADI. The CDR3 is made up of 16 amino acids. CDR3 DNA: TGCGCCAGCAGTGAGTCGGGGAGATTGGGCAATCAGCCCCAGCATTTT. This gives the protein CASSESGRLGNQPQHF.

The V and J genes are TRBV9 and TRBJ1-1; weak D call: TRBD1 (5 bases). Trimming left V 6 bases short and J 1 base short, with 16 bases between. From germline, CDR1 is SGDLS and CDR2 YYNGEE. CDR3 size: 15 residues. Here the CDR3 reads CASTNGAWGNTEAFF. CDR3 in DNA: TGTGCCAGCACCAACGGGGCGTGGGGGAACACTGAAGCTTTCTTT.